This T cell receptor (beta chain) derives from a study of blood T cell repertoires in COVID-19. Study details: From the United States, Italy and Spain came samples of acute and convalescent COVID-19. Sample material is recorded as cDNA or gDNA derived from T cells, B-cell-depleted T cells, or PBMCs.

V lost 1 base, J lost 3 bases, and 12 bases lay in between. Germline V gene sequence: CDR1 MDHEN, CDR2 SYDVKM. This CDR3 has 16 amino acids. Patients at the Seattle site were enrolled during active infection and followed longitudinally. TCRdb's copy holds only in-frame clones and misses some; the assay was immunoSEQ multiplex PCR. The sample shows about 210,000 clones, roughly 85% of them seen only once. This chain links TRBV28 with TRBJ2-2; D is ambiguous. The clonotype originates from a man aged 45-60 years with COVID-19, enrolled during active disease. Sequenced: peripheral blood. CDR3 DNA sequence: TGTGCCAGCAGTTTATCCGCCGCGGTCCACACCGGGGAGCTGTTTTTT. Amino acids: CASSLSAAVHTGELFF.